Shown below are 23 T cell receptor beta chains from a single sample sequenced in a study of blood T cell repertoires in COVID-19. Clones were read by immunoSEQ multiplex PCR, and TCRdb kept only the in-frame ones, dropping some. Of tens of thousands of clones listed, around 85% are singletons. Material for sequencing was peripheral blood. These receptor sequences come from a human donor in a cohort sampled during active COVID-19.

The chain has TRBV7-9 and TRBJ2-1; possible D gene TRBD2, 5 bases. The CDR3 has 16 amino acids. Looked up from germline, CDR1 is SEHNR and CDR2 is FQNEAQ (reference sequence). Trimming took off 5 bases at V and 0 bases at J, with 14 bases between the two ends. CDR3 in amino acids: CASSPQGGGSYNEQFF. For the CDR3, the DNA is TGTGCCAGCAGCCCCCAAGGAGGAGGCTCCTACAATGAGCAGTTCTTC. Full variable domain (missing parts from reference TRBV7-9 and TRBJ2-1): DTGVSQNPRHKITKRGQNVTFRCDPISEHNRLYWYRQTLGQGPEFLTYFQNEAQLEKSRLLSDRFSAERPKGSFSTLEIQRTEQGDSAMYLCASSPQGGGSYNEQFFGPGTRLTVL.

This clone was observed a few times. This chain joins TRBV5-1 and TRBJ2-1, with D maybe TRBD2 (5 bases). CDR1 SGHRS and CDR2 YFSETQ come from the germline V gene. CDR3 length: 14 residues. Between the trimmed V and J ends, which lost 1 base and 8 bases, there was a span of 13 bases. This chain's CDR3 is CASSLKTGVHEQFF. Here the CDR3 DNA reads TGCGCCAGCAGCTTGAAAACCGGGGTTCATGAGCAGTTCTTC.

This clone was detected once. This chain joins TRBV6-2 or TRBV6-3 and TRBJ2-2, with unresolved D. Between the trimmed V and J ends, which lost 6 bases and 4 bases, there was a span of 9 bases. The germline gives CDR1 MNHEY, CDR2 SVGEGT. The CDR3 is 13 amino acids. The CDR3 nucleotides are TGTGCCAGCAGCTTAGCACGCACCGGGGAGCTGTTTTTT. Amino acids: CASSLARTGELFF.

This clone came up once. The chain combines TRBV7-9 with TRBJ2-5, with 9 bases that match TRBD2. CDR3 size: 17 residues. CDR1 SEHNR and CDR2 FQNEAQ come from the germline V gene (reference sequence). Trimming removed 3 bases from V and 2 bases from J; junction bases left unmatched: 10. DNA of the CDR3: TGTGCCAGCAGCTTTCGGCGAGCGGGAGGCACTCAAGAGACCCAGTACTTC. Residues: CASSFRRAGGTQETQYF.

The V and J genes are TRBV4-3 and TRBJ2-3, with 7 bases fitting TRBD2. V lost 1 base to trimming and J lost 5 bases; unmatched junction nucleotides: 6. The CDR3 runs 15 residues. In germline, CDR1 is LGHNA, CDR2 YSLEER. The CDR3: CASSQVWRERDTQYF. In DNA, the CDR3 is TGCGCCAGCAGCCAAGTGTGGCGGGAGCGAGATACGCAGTATTTT.

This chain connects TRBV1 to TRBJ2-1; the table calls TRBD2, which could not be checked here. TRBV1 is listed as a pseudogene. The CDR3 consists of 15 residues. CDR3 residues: CTSSQGGSSYNEQFF. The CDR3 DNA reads TGCACCAGCAGCCAAGGCGGAAGCTCCTACAATGAGCAGTTCTTC.

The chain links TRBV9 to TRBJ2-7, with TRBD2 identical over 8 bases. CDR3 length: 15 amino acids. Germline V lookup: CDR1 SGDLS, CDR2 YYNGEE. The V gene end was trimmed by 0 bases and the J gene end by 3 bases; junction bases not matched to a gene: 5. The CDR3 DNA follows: TGTGCCAGCAGCGTAGGAGGGACTAGTGGCTACGAGCAGTACTTC. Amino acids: CASSVGGTSGYEQYF.

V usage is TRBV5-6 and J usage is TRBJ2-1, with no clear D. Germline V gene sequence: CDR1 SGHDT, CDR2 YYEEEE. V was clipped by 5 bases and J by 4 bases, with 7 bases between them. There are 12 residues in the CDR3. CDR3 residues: CASSVRYNEQFF. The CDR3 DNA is TGTGCCAGCAGTGTCCGGTACAATGAGCAGTTCTTC. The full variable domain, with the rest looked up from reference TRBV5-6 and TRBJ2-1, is DAGVTQSPTHLIKTRGQQVTLRCSPKSGHDTVSWYQQALGQGPQFIFQYYEEEERQRGNFPDRFSGHQFPNYSSELNVNALLLGDSALYLCASSVRYNEQFFGPGTRLTVL.

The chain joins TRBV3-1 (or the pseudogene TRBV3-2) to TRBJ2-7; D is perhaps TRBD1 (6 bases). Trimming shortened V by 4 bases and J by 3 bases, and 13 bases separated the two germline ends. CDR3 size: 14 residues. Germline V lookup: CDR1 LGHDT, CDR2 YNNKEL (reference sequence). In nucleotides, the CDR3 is TGTGCCAGCAGCCCGAGGGCAGGGGACTACGAGCAGTACTTC. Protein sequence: CASSPRAGDYEQYF.

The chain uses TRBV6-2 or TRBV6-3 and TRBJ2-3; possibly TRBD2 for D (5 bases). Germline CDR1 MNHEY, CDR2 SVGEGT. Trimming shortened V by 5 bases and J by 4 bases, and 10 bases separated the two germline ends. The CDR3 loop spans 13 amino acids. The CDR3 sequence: CASSRTEADTQYF. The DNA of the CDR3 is TGTGCCAGCAGTCGAACGGAGGCAGATACGCAGTATTTT.

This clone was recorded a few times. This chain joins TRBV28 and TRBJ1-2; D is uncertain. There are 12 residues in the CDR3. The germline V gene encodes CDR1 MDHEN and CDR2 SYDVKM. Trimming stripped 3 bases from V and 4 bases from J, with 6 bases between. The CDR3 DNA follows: TGTGCCAGCAGTTTGAGGCTCTATGGCTACACCTTC. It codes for CASSLRLYGYTF.

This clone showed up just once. CDR3 sequence (DNA): TGTGCCAGCAGCTTGGCCCCTACAGGGTTCACTGAAGCTTTCTTT. Translating it yields CASSLAPTGFTEAFF. This chain uses TRBV5-6 with TRBJ1-1; D may be TRBD1 (6 bases). The length of the CDR3 is 15 residues. V was trimmed by 0 bases and J by 4 bases, leaving 13 bases between them. The germline CDR1 and CDR2 sequences are SGHDT and YYEEEE.

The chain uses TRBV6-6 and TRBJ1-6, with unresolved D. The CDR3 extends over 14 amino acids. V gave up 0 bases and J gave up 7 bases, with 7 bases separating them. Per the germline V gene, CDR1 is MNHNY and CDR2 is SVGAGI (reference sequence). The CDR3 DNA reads TGTGCCAGCAGTTACTCGTCCGAGAATTCACCCCTCCACTTT. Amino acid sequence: CASSYSSENSPLHF.

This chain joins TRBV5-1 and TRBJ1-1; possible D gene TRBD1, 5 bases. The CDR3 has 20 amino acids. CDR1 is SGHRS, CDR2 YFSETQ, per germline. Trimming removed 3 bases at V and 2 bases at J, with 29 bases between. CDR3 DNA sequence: TGCGCCAGCAGCTGGAGGGGTGGAAGGCCGTCCGACGCGGGAAACACTGAAGCTTTCTTT. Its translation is CASSWRGGRPSDAGNTEAFF. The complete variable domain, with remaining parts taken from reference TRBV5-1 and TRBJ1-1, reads KAGVTQTPRYLIKTRGQQVTLSCSPISGHRSVSWYQQTPGQGLQFLFEYFSETQRNKGNFPGRFSGRQFSNSRSEMNVSTLELGDSALYLCASSWRGGRPSDAGNTEAFFGQGTRLTVV.

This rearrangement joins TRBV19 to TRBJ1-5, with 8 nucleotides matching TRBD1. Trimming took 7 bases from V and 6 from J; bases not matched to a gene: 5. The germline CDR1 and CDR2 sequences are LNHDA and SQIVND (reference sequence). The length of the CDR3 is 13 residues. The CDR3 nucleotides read TGTGCCAGTACCTCGACAGGGGCTCAGCCCCAGCATTTT. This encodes CASTSTGAQPQHF.

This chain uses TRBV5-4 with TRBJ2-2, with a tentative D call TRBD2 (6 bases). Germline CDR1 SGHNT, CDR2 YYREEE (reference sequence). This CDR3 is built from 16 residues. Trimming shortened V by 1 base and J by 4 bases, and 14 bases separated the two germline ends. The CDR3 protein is CASSLSSGTGTGELFF. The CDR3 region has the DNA TGTGCCAGCAGCTTGAGCTCCGGGACTGGCACCGGGGAGCTGTTTTTT.

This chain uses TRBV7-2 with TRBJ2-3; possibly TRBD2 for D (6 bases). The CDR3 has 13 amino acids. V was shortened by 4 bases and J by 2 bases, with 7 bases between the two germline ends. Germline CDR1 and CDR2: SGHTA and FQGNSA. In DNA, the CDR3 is TGTGCCAGCAGCTCGGACTACACAGATACGCAGTATTTT. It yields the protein CASSSDYTDTQYF.

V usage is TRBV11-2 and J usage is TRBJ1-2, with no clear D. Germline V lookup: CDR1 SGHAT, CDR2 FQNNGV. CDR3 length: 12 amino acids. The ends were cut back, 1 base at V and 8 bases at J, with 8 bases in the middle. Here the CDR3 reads CASSLAGNGYTF. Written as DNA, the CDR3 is TGTGCCAGCAGCTTAGCAGGAAACGGCTACACCTTC.

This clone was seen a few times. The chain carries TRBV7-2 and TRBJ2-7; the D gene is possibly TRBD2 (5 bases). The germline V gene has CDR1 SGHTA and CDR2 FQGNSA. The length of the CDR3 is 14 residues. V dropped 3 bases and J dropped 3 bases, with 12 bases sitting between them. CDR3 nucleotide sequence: TGTGCCAGCAGCTTTGACCCGGGAAACTACGAGCAGTACTTC. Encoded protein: CASSFDPGNYEQYF.

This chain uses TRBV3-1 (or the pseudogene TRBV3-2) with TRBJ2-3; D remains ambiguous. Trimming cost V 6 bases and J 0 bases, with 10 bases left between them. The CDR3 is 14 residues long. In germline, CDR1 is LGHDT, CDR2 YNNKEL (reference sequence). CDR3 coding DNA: TGTGCCAGCAGACCCGGGTGGAGCACAGATACGCAGTATTTT. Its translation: CASRPGWSTDTQYF.

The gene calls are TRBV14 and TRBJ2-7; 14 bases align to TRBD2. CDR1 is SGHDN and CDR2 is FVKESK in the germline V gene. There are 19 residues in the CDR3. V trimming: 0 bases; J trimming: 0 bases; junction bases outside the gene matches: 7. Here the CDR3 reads CASSQDLRTSGRFSYEQYF. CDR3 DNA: TGTGCCAGCAGCCAAGATTTAAGGACTAGCGGGAGGTTCTCCTACGAGCAGTACTTC. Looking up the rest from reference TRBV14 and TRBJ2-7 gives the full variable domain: EAGVTQFPSHSVIEKGQTVTLRCDPISGHDNLYWYRRVMGKEIKFLLHFVKESKQDESGMPNNRFLAERTGGTYSTLKVQPAELEDSGVYFCASSQDLRTSGRFSYEQYFGPGTRLTVT.

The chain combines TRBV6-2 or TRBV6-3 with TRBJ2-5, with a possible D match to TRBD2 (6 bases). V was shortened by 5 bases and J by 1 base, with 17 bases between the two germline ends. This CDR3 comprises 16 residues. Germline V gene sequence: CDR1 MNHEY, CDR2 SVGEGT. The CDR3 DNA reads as TGTGCCAGCAGTGACTTCAGCGGGCTCCTCCAAGAGACCCAGTACTTC. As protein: CASSDFSGLLQETQYF.

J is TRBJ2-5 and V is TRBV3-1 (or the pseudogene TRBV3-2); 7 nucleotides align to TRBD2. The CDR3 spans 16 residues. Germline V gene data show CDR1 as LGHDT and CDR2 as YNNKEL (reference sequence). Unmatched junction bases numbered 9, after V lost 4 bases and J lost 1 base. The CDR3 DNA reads TGTGCCAGCAGCCCCCTAGCCCCGGGGGGCCAAGAGACCCAGTACTTC. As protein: CASSPLAPGGQETQYF.